The present T cell receptor beta chain was sequenced within a study of blood T cell repertoires in COVID-19. Using immunoSEQ multiplex PCR, the repertoire was profiled, and TCRdb retains in-frame clones only, with some absent. The table has around 370,000 clones, about 93% seen once; the top ten hold roughly 3.4%. V trimming: 5 bases; J trimming: 4 bases; junction bases outside the gene matches: 7. Germline V gene sequence: CDR1 LNHDA, CDR2 SQIVND (reference sequence). The CDR3 is 17 residues long. This clone was recorded once. The source is a woman under 30 who had recovered from COVID-19. V and J are TRBV19 and TRBJ2-1; 14 nucleotides agree with TRBD2. Sequenced material: peripheral blood. CDR3: CASSPRTSGRTYNEQFF. The CDR3 nucleotides are TGTGCCAGTAGTCCGAGGACTAGCGGGAGGACATACAATGAGCAGTTCTTC.